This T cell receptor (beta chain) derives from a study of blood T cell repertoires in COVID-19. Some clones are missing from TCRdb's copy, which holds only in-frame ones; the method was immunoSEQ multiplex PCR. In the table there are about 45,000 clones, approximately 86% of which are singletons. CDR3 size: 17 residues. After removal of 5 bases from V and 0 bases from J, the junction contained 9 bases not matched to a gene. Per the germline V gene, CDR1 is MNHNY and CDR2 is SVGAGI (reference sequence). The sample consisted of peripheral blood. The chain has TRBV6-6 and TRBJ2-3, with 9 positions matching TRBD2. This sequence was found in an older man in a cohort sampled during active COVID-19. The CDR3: CASSHLLAGASTDTQYF. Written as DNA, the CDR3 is TGTGCCAGCAGTCACCTTTTAGCGGGAGCCAGCACAGATACGCAGTATTTT.